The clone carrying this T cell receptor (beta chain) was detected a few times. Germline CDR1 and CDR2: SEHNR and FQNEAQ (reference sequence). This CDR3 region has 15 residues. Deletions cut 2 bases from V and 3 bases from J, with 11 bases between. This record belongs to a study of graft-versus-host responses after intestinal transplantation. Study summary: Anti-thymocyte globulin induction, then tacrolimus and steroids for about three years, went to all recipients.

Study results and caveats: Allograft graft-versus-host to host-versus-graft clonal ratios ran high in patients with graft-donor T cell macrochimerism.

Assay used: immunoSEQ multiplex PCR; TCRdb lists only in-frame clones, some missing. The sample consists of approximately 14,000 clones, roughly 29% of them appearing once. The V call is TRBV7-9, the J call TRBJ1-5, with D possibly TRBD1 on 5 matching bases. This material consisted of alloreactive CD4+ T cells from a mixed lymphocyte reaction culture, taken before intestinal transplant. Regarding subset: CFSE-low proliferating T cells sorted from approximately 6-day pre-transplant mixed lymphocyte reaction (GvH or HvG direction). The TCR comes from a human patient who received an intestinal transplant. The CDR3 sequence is CASSLTGQANQPQHF. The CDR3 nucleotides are TGTGCCAGCAGCTTAACGGGGCAGGCCAATCAGCCCCAGCATTTT. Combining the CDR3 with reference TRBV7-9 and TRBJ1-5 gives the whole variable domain DTGVSQNPRHKITKRGQNVTFRCDPISEHNRLYWYRQTLGQGPEFLTYFQNEAQLEKSRLLSDRFSAERPKGSFSTLEIQRTEQGDSAMYLCASSLTGQANQPQHFGDGTRLSIL.